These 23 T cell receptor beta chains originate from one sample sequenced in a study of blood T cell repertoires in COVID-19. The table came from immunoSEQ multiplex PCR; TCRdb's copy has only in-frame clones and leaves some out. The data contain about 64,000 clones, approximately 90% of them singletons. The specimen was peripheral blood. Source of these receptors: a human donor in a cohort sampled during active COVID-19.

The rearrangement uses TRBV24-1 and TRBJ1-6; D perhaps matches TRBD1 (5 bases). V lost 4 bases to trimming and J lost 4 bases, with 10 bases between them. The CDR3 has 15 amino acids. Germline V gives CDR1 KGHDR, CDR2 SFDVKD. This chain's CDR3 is CATSDSGIYNSPLHF. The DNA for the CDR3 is TGTGCCACCAGTGACTCAGGGATATATAATTCACCCCTCCACTTT.

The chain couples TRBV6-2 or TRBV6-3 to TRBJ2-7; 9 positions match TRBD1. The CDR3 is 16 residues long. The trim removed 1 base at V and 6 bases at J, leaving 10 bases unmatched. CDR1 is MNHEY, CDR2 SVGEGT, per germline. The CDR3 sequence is CASSYLLGTGLSEQYF. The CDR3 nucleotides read TGTGCCAGCAGTTACTTGCTGGGGACAGGGTTGAGCGAGCAGTACTTC.

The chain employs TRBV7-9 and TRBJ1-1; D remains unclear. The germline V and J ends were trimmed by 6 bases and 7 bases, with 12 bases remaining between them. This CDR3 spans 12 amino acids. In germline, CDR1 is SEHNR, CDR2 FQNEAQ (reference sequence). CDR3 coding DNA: TGTGCCAGCAGTATAAACGGGATTGAAGCTTTCTTT. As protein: CASSINGIEAFF.

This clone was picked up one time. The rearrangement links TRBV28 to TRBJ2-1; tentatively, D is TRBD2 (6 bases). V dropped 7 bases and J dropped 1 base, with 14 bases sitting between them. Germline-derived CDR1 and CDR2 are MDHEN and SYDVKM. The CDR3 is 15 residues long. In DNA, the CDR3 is TGTGCCAGCACTAGGTCGGGAGTATCCTACAATGAGCAGTTCTTC. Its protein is CASTRSGVSYNEQFF.

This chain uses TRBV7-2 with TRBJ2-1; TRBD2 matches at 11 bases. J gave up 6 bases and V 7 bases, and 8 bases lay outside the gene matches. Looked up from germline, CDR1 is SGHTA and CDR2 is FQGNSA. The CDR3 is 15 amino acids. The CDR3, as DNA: TGTGCCAGCAAATGGACTAGCGGGCAAACCAATGAGCAGTTCTTC. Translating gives CASKWTSGQTNEQFF.

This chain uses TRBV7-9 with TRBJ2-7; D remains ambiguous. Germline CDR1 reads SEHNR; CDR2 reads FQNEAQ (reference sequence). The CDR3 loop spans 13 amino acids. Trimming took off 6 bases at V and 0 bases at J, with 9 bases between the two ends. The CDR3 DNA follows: TGTGCCAGCAGTCCTTTGAGCTCCTACGAGCAGTACTTC. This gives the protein CASSPLSSYEQYF.

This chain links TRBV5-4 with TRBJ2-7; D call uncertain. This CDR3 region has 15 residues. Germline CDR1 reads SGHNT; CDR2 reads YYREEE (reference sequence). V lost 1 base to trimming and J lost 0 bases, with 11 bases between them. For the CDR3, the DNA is TGTGCCAGCAGCTTGTCTGCAGAAACCTCCTACGAGCAGTACTTC. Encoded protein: CASSLSAETSYEQYF. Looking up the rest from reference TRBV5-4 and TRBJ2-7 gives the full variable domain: ETGVTQSPTHLIKTRGQQVTLRCSSQSGHNTVSWYQQALGQGPQFIFQYYREEENGRGNFPPRFSGLQFPNYSSELNVNALELDDSALYLCASSLSAETSYEQYFGPGTRLTVT.

As DNA, the CDR3 is TGTGCCAGCAGTTTCTCCAACGGACGAGTGAGGGCCTACGAGCAGTACTTC. It codes for CASSFSNGRVRAYEQYF. The chain joins TRBV28 to TRBJ2-7; TRBD2 might be the D (5 bases). This CDR3 comprises 17 residues. Germline CDR1 is MDHEN and CDR2 is SYDVKM. V was pared by 3 bases and J by 2 bases, with 20 bases between. Looking up the rest from reference TRBV28 and TRBJ2-7 gives the full variable domain: DVKVTQSSRYLVKRTGEKVFLECVQDMDHENMFWYRQDPGLGLRLIYFSYDVKMKEKGDIPEGYSVSREKKERFSLILESASTNQTSMYLCASSFSNGRVRAYEQYFGPGTRLTVT.

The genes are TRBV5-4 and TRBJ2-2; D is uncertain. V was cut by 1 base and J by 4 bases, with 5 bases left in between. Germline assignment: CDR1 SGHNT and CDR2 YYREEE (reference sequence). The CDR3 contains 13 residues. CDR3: CASSLSGTGELFF. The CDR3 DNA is TGTGCCAGCAGCTTGTCGGGCACCGGGGAGCTGTTTTTT. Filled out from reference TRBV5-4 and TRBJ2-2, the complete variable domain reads ETGVTQSPTHLIKTRGQQVTLRCSSQSGHNTVSWYQQALGQGPQFIFQYYREEENGRGNFPPRFSGLQFPNYSSELNVNALELDDSALYLCASSLSGTGELFFGEGSRLTVL.

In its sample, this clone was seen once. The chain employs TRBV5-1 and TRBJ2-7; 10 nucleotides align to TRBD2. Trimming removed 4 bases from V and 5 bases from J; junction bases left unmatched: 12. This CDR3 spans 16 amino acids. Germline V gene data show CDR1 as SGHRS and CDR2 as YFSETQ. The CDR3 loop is CASSHDTSGTSNEQYF. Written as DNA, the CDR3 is TGCGCCAGCAGCCACGATACTAGCGGGACGTCCAACGAGCAGTACTTC.

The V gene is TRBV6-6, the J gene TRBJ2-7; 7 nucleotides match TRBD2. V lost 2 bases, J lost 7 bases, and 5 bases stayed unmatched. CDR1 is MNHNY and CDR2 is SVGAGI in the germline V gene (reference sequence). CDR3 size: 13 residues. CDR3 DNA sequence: TGTGCCAGCAGTTACAGGACTAGAGGGGAGCAGTACTTC. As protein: CASSYRTRGEQYF.

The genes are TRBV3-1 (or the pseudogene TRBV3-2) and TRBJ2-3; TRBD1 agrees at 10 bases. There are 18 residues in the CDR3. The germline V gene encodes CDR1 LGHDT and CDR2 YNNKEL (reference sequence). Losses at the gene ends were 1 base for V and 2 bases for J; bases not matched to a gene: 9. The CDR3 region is CASSQAPQDRGLTDTQYF. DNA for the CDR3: TGTGCCAGCAGCCAAGCTCCGCAAGACAGGGGGCTCACAGATACGCAGTATTTT.

In DNA, the CDR3 is TGTGCCAGTAGTCCCCAACAGGGATCTCAGCCCCAGCATTTT. Residues: CASSPQQGSQPQHF. The chain uses TRBV19 and TRBJ1-5, with D possibly matching TRBD1 (6 bases). The CDR3 length is 14 residues. V lost 5 bases to trimming and J lost 6 bases, with 14 bases between them. CDR1 and CDR2 from the germline V gene are LNHDA and SQIVND (reference sequence).

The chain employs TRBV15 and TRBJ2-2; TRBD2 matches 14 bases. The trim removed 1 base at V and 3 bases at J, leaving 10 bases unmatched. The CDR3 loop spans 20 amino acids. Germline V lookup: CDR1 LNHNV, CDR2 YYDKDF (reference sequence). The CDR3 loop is CATSRVPGTSGRGDTGELFF. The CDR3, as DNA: TGTGCCACCAGCAGAGTACCCGGGACTAGCGGGAGAGGGGACACCGGGGAGCTGTTTTTT. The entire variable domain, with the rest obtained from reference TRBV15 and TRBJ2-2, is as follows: DAMVIQNPRYQVTQFGKPVTLSCSQTLNHNVMYWYQQKSSQAPKLLFHYYDKDFNNEADTPDNFQSRRPNTSFCFLDIRSPGLGDTAMYLCATSRVPGTSGRGDTGELFFGEGSRLTVL.

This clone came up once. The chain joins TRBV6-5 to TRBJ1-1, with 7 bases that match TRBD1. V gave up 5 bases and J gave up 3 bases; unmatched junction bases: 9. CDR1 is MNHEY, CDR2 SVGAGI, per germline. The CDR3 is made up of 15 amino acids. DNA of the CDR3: TGTGCCAGCAGTAAGAACAGGGGCGGCGACACTGAAGCTTTCTTT. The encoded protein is CASSKNRGGDTEAFF.

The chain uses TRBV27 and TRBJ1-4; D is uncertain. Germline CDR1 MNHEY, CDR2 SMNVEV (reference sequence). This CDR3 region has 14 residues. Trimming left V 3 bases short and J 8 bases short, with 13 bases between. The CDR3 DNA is TGTGCCAGCAGTTTCGGGGTTTCAAGGGAAAAACTGTTTTTT. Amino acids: CASSFGVSREKLFF.

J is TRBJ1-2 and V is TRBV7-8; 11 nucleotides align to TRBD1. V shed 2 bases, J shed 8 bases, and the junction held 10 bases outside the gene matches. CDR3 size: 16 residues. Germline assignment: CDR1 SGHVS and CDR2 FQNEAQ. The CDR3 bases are TGTGCCAGCAGCTTATTGGGGACAGGGGGTGTGGGGGGCTACACCTTC. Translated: CASSLLGTGGVGGYTF.

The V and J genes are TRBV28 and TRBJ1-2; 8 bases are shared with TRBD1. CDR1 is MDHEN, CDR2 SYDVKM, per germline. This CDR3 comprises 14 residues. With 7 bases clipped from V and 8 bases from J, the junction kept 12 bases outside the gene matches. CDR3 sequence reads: CASTHDRGLRGYTF. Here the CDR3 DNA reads TGTGCCAGCACTCACGACAGGGGACTTAGGGGCTACACCTTC.

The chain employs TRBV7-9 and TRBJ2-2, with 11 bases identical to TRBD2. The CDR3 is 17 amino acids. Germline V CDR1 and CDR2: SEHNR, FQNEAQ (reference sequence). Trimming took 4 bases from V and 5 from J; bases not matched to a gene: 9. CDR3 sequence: CASSSPLAGGGTGELFF. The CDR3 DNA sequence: TGTGCCAGCAGCTCGCCCCTAGCGGGAGGAGGAACCGGGGAGCTGTTTTTT.

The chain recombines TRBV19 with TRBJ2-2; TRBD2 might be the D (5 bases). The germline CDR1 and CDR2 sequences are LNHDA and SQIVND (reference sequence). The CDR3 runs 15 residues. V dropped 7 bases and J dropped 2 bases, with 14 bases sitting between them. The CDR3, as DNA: TGTGCCAGTAAGGGAGCAGGCTATAACACCGGGGAGCTGTTTTTT. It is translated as CASKGAGYNTGELFF.

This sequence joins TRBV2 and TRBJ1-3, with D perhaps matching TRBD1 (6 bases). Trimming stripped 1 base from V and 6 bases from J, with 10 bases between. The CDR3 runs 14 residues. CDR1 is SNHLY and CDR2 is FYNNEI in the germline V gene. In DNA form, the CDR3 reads TGTGCCAGCAGTGAAGGTCCAGGGGCAAACACCATATATTTT. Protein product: CASSEGPGANTIYF.

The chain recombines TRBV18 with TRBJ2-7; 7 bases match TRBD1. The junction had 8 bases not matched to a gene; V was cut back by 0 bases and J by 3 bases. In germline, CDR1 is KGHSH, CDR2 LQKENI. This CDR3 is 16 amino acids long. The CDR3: CASSPPRGQTGYEQYF. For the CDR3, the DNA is TGTGCCAGCTCACCACCGAGGGGACAGACAGGCTACGAGCAGTACTTC.

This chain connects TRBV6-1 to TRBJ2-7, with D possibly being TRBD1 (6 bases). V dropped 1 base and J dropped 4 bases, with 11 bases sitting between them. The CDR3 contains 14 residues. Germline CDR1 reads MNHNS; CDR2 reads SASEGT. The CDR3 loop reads CASSEGGQLYEQYF. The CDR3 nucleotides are TGTGCCAGCAGTGAAGGAGGACAGCTTTACGAGCAGTACTTC.